These 9 T cell receptor beta chains were sequenced from one sample in a study of blood T cell repertoires in COVID-19. The method was immunoSEQ multiplex PCR; TCRdb's version includes in-frame clones alone and lacks a portion of them. The repertoire holds under 80,000 clones, about nine tenths seen once, with approximately 6.7% in the top ten. The sequenced material came from peripheral blood. These receptors were obtained from a woman of 80 years or more with active COVID-19.

CDR3 amino acids: CSASDWGQGRFYGYTF. The CDR3 nucleotides are TGCAGTGCTAGTGACTGGGGGCAGGGAAGATTCTATGGCTACACCTTC. The chain employs TRBV20-1 and TRBJ1-2; D might be TRBD1 (6 bases). With 3 bases removed from V and 4 bases from J, the gap between germline ends came to 21 bases. The CDR3 loop spans 16 amino acids. Germline V CDR1 and CDR2: DFQATT, SNEGSKA (reference sequence).

The chain carries TRBV28 and TRBJ1-2, with D maybe TRBD1 (5 bases). The CDR3 covers 12 residues. Trimming stripped 5 bases from V and 7 bases from J, with 11 bases between. The germline V gene encodes CDR1 MDHEN and CDR2 SYDVKM. CDR3 DNA: TGTGCCAGCAGTCCATTCAGGGTTGGCTACACCTTC. This gives the protein CASSPFRVGYTF.

This chain joins TRBV19 and TRBJ2-1; D is unclear. This CDR3 is 16 amino acids long. V was pared by 3 bases and J by 2 bases, with 14 bases between. Germline V gene data show CDR1 as LNHDA and CDR2 as SQIVND (reference sequence). CDR3 coding DNA: TGTGCCAGTAGTATGGGCTATAAGGTGACCTACAATGAGCAGTTCTTC. Encoded protein: CASSMGYKVTYNEQFF.

The chain has TRBV4-1 and TRBJ2-7; 8 positions match TRBD1. The CDR3 is 16 amino acids. CDR1 and CDR2 from the germline V gene are MGHRA and YSYEKL. The V segment lost 4 bases and the J segment 4 bases; nucleotides outside the gene matches: 12. In DNA form, the CDR3 reads TGCGCCAGCAGCCCAGACCCGGGACAGGCTCCATACGAGCAGTACTTC. It yields the protein CASSPDPGQAPYEQYF.

The chain couples TRBV28 to TRBJ2-7, with TRBD2 matching 11 bases. The CDR3 runs 17 residues. Germline V gene data show CDR1 as MDHEN and CDR2 as SYDVKM. Trimming at V came to 6 bases and at J to 4 bases, leaving 14 bases not matched to a gene. Written as DNA, the CDR3 is TGTGCCAGCAGCCTCCGATTTCCGGGACTAGCGGTATACGAGCAGTACTTC. This translates into CASSLRFPGLAVYEQYF.

This rearrangement joins TRBV7-5 to TRBJ2-2; the table assigns TRBD1, which was not confirmed against the DNA. TRBV7-5 constitutes a pseudogene. The CDR3 totals 14 residues. CDR3 in amino acids: CARSLDRGTGELFF. Here the CDR3 DNA reads TGTGCCAGAAGCTTGGACAGGGGCACCGGGGAGCTGTTTTTT.

This clone has only one observation. The J gene is TRBJ2-3, the V gene TRBV3-1 (or the pseudogene TRBV3-2); 10 nucleotides line up with TRBD2. V lost 4 bases to trimming and J lost 3 bases; unmatched junction nucleotides: 10. Germline loops: CDR1 LGHDT, CDR2 YNNKEL (reference sequence). CDR3 size: 17 residues. For the CDR3, the DNA is TGTGCCAGCAGCCCCCACCTAGCGGGAGTTAGGACAGATACGCAGTATTTT. This gives the protein CASSPHLAGVRTDTQYF.

V usage is TRBV7-9 and J usage is TRBJ2-1, with TRBD2 matching over 11 bases. Germline assignment: CDR1 SEHNR and CDR2 FQNEAQ (reference sequence). V lost 5 bases to trimming and J lost 9 bases; unmatched junction nucleotides: 6. The CDR3 consists of 14 residues. The chain's CDR3 is CASSQLAGVSEQFF. The DNA of the CDR3 is TGTGCCAGCAGCCAACTAGCGGGAGTCTCTGAGCAGTTCTTC.

V gene TRBV28 combines with J gene TRBJ2-3; TRBD2 aligns across 9 bases. V lost 8 bases to trimming and J lost 2 bases; unmatched junction nucleotides: 8. CDR1 is MDHEN and CDR2 is SYDVKM in the germline V gene. The CDR3 is made up of 15 amino acids. The CDR3 loop reads CASGRLAGNTDTQYF. CDR3 sequence (DNA): TGTGCCAGCGGTAGGCTAGCGGGAAACACAGATACGCAGTATTTT.